Listed here are 6 T cell receptor beta chains from one sample, sequenced in a study of cytomegalovirus exposure and HLA in healthy donors. Clones were read by immunoSEQ multiplex PCR, and TCRdb kept only the in-frame ones, dropping some. The table lists 150,000 to 200,000 clones, roughly 88% of them singletons. The source material was PBMCs. These receptor sequences come from a woman between 18 and 29 years old in good health and CMV-seronegative.

This clone was seen only a few times. V and J are TRBV2 and TRBJ1-4; D is possibly TRBD1 (5 bases). Trimming removed 6 bases from V and 12 bases from J, with 17 bases in between. The length of the CDR3 is 13 residues. CDR1 SNHLY and CDR2 FYNNEI come from the germline V gene. CDR3 DNA sequence: TGTGCCAGCAGATTCGCATTAGAGACAGAACTGTTTTTT. It codes for CASRFALETELFF.

This clone was picked up one time. This chain links TRBV6-1 with TRBJ2-1; 7 nucleotides align to TRBD2. The germline CDR1 and CDR2 sequences are MNHNS and SASEGT. V shed 2 bases, J shed 0 bases, and the junction held 4 bases outside the gene matches. This CDR3 has 16 residues. The CDR3 DNA is TGTGCCAGCAGTGAAAAGGTAGCGGGCTCCTACAATGAGCAGTTCTTC. This translates into CASSEKVAGSYNEQFF.

The J gene is TRBJ1-3, the V gene TRBV5-1, with 7 bases identical to TRBD1. V was clipped by 7 bases and J by 2 bases; unmatched bases: 0. The CDR3 covers 12 residues. Germline V gene sequence: CDR1 SGHRS, CDR2 YFSETQ. The CDR3 DNA sequence: TGCGCCAGCCAGGGGGCTGGAAACACCATATATTTT. Translating gives CASQGAGNTIYF.

The chain couples TRBV6-5 to TRBJ1-5; TRBD1 matches 9 bases. V trimming: 6 bases; J trimming: 11 bases; junction bases outside the gene matches: 11. The CDR3 sequence is 14 residues long. Germline V CDR1 and CDR2: MNHEY, SVGAGI. The DNA for the CDR3 is TGTGCCAGCAGGCTAGGACAGGGGCAAGGGGCCCAGCATTTT. Amino acids: CASRLGQGQGAQHF.

This clone was seen a single time. The rearrangement links TRBV5-6 to TRBJ2-2, with D possibly TRBD2 on 5 matching bases. Germline assignment: CDR1 SGHDT and CDR2 YYEEEE. Trimming stripped 0 bases from V and 3 bases from J, with 9 bases between. The CDR3 runs to 15 residues. The CDR3 DNA reads as TGTGCCAGCAGCTTGGACCCGCGGGACACCGGGGAGCTGTTTTTT. Its protein is CASSLDPRDTGELFF.

This clone was counted once. The DNA of the CDR3 is TGTGCCAGCAATGGCGGGTCGAGCTCCTACAATGAGCAGTTCTTC. This codes for CASNGGSSSYNEQFF. This rearrangement joins TRBV5-4 to TRBJ2-1, with D perhaps matching TRBD2 (5 bases). CDR3 length equals 15 residues. V lost 6 bases and J lost 0, with 13 bases in between. Per germline, CDR1 SGHNT and CDR2 YYREEE (reference sequence). The full variable domain, rest sourced from reference TRBV5-4 and TRBJ2-1, is ETGVTQSPTHLIKTRGQQVTLRCSSQSGHNTVSWYQQALGQGPQFIFQYYREEENGRGNFPPRFSGLQFPNYSSELNVNALELDDSALYLCASNGGSSSYNEQFFGPGTRLTVL.